The clone carrying this T cell receptor (beta chain) was picked up a small number of times. The data originate from a study of blood T cell repertoires in COVID-19. Study in general: Donors in the United States, Italy and Spain gave samples during acute or convalescent COVID-19. T cells, B-cell-depleted T cells, or PBMCs supplied cDNA or gDNA.

Germline CDR1 reads MDHEN; CDR2 reads SYDVKM. Germline trimming cut 7 bases from V and 3 bases from J; bases unmatched to any gene: 13. The CDR3 has 16 amino acids. In the study's own analysis: Reference gene primers were amplified, and this amplification served to estimate nucleated cell counts. The assay was immunoSEQ multiplex PCR, and TCRdb's table has in-frame clones only and misses some. The DNA gave D and trimming, while V, J and clone size come from that table. The sample lists roughly 100,000 clones, less than 90% seen once, with 6.2% in the top ten. The J gene is TRBJ2-7, the V gene TRBV28; 9 bases fit TRBD2. The clonotype originates from a human donor in a cohort sampled during active COVID-19. Material for sequencing was peripheral blood. The CDR3 DNA is TGTGCCAGCACCACCGGGTTAGCGGGAGTCTTCTACGAGCAGTACTTC. Translated, it gives CASTTGLAGVFYEQYF.